The T cell receptor beta chain under discussion was sequenced for a study of OX40 agonist ivuxolimab in advanced cancers. Study summary: Partial responses were observed in three patients, of whom one had hepatocellular carcinoma and two had cutaneous melanoma.

Worth noting for this clone: Its antigen is unidentified.

Findings and limits, study-wide: There was clonal expansion of CD4+ and CD8+ blood T cells by week 6 at 0.1 to 3.0 mg/kg. Expanded clones were, on average, more numerous among CD8+ T cells than CD4+.

The method was immunoSEQ multiplex PCR; TCRdb's version includes in-frame clones alone and lacks a portion of them. Of more than 50,000 clones listed, 75% to 85% are singletons. The sample in question was CD4+ or CD8+ T cells sorted from blood, obtained in a trial of the OX40 agonist ivuxolimab. The sequence derives from an adult with an advanced solid tumor such as melanoma, head and neck, liver or kidney cancer.

CDR3 in amino acids: CASRTQQGFSGNTIYF. In DNA form, the CDR3 reads TGTGCCAGCCGCACCCAACAGGGATTCTCTGGAAACACCATATATTTT. The rearrangement uses TRBV28 and TRBJ1-3, with a possible D match to TRBD1 (6 bases). Trimming cost V 8 bases and J 0 bases, with 17 bases left between them. In germline, CDR1 is MDHEN, CDR2 SYDVKM. The CDR3 has 16 amino acids.